These 23 T cell receptor beta chains were all obtained from the same sample, sequenced in a study of CD4 T cells in relation to SARS-CoV-2 and coronaviruses. The unexposed donors gave CD4+ T cells in 2011-2018, prior to COVID-19. Here immunoSEQ multiplex PCR was the method, and the copy in TCRdb shows in-frame clones only, minus some. The sample has approximately 59,000 clones; about 89% are singletons. Sequenced: memory CD4+ T cells from PBMCs. The receptors derive from a human donor in good health.

J is TRBJ1-4 and V is TRBV18, with D possibly being TRBD1 (5 bases). Deletions cut 3 bases from V and 8 bases from J, with 16 bases between. The CDR3 contains 15 residues. Looked up from germline, CDR1 is KGHSH and CDR2 is LQKENI. The CDR3 sequence is CASSPGGVRREKLFF. CDR3 bases: TGTGCCAGCTCACCCGGAGGGGTCCGACGGGAAAAACTGTTTTTT.

The chain employs TRBV5-4 and TRBJ2-7; D unresolved. Trimming stripped 0 bases from V and 12 bases from J, with 13 bases between. CDR1 is SGHNT, CDR2 YYREEE, per germline (reference sequence). There are 12 residues in the CDR3. DNA of the CDR3: TGTGCCAGCAGCTTGGAGACTTCGGCTCGGTACTTC. Translating gives CASSLETSARYF.

The chain recombines TRBV30 with TRBJ1-2; D ambiguous. Germline V gene sequence: CDR1 GTSNPN, CDR2 SVGIG (reference sequence). V was shortened by 3 bases and J by 8 bases, with 13 bases between the two germline ends. This CDR3 contains 12 residues. For the CDR3, the DNA is TGTGCCTGGAGGAGGAGCACCCCGGGCTACACCTTC. Residues: CAWRRSTPGYTF.

The chain employs TRBV5-1 and TRBJ1-3, with D maybe TRBD1 (5 bases). The CDR3 has 15 residues. The germline V gene has CDR1 SGHRS and CDR2 YFSETQ. Trimming shortened V by 3 bases and J by 5 bases, and 15 bases separated the two germline ends. Here the CDR3 reads CASSSIGEGRNTIYF. The CDR3 DNA is TGCGCCAGCAGCTCAATAGGGGAGGGCAGAAACACCATATATTTT. Based on the CDR3 plus reference TRBV5-1 and TRBJ1-3, the full variable domain is KAGVTQTPRYLIKTRGQQVTLSCSPISGHRSVSWYQQTPGQGLQFLFEYFSETQRNKGNFPGRFSGRQFSNSRSEMNVSTLELGDSALYLCASSSIGEGRNTIYFGEGSWLTVV.

V gene TRBV6-5 combines with J gene TRBJ1-4, with 7 bases identical to TRBD1. This CDR3 has 15 residues. Germline lookup yields CDR1 MNHEY and CDR2 SVGAGI. Trimming cost V 8 bases and J 4 bases; bases outside gene matches: 10. The CDR3 bases are TGTGCCAGCTCTCCACAGGGGCGATATAATGAAAAACTGTTTTTT. As protein: CASSPQGRYNEKLFF.

The rearrangement links TRBV29-1 to TRBJ2-7; D is unresolved. Trimming took off 2 bases at V and 12 bases at J, with 17 bases between the two ends. Germline V gene data show CDR1 as SQVTM and CDR2 as ANQGSEA. The CDR3 contains 12 residues. CDR3 nucleotide sequence: TGCAGCGTTGAAAAGGAAGGAAGGTTCTCGTACTTC. Translation gives CSVEKEGRFSYF.

The chain combines TRBV7-2 with TRBJ2-7; 7 nucleotides match TRBD1. The V and J ends lost 4 bases and 6 bases, in that order; junction bases with no gene match: 3. This CDR3 has 12 amino acids. In germline, CDR1 is SGHTA, CDR2 FQGNSA. CDR3 DNA sequence: TGTGCCAGCAGCTCGACAGGGTCCGAGCAGTACTTC. The encoded protein is CASSSTGSEQYF.

J is TRBJ1-1 and V is TRBV5-4, with D perhaps matching TRBD1 (5 bases). The V end lost 5 bases, the J end lost 7 bases, and 18 bases lay between the germline ends. The CDR3 is 14 amino acids. Germline V gene lookup returns CDR1 SGHNT and CDR2 YYREEE (reference sequence). For the CDR3, the DNA is TGTGCCAGCAGAACGGCGGGGCCTACCAGTGAAGCTTTCTTT. Translation gives CASRTAGPTSEAFF.

The J gene is TRBJ2-3, the V gene TRBV6-5; 10 bases are a match to TRBD1. From germline, CDR1 is MNHEY and CDR2 SVGAGI. V shed 2 bases and J 7 bases; nucleotides not matched to a gene: 9. The CDR3 spans 16 residues. This CDR3 reads CASSYGVTGGRYTQYF. Written as DNA, the CDR3 is TGTGCCAGCAGTTACGGTGTGACAGGGGGCCGATATACGCAGTATTTT.

The chain is built from TRBV15 and TRBJ2-5; the match to TRBD1 covers 10 bases. Germline CDR1 is LNHNV and CDR2 is YYDKDF (reference sequence). The CDR3 runs 15 residues. V was pared by 5 bases and J by 4 bases, with 7 bases of the junction left unmatched. CDR3 in DNA: TGTGCCACCAGCCCAGGGACAGGGGCCCCAGAGACCCAGTACTTC. This sequence encodes CATSPGTGAPETQYF.

The rearrangement joins TRBV6-5 to TRBJ1-2; D is unclear. The germline V gene has CDR1 MNHEY and CDR2 SVGAGI. Trimming shortened V by 0 bases and J by 4 bases, and 12 bases separated the two germline ends. The CDR3 is made up of 15 amino acids. The CDR3 DNA is TGTGCCAGCAGTTACTCGGTGTCGGGCCTCTATGGCTACACCTTC. Its translation: CASSYSVSGLYGYTF.

V and J are TRBV10-3 and TRBJ1-1; D perhaps matches TRBD1 (6 bases). Trimming removed 6 bases at V and 7 bases at J, with 15 bases between. The CDR3 is made up of 13 amino acids. The germline V gene encodes CDR1 ENHRY and CDR2 SYGVKD. The CDR3 region is CAIRQQGTDEAFF. The CDR3 DNA follows: TGTGCCATCAGGCAACAGGGTACGGATGAAGCTTTCTTT.

The chain is built from TRBV5-6 and TRBJ1-1; D is perhaps TRBD1 (6 bases). This CDR3 spans 15 amino acids. Deletions cut 4 bases from V and 5 bases from J, with 18 bases between. Germline CDR1 SGHDT, CDR2 YYEEEE. CDR3 sequence reads: CASSTLQGGGTEAFF. DNA for the CDR3: TGTGCCAGCAGCACCCTACAGGGAGGAGGTACTGAAGCTTTCTTT.

The chain recombines TRBV27 with TRBJ2-1; 10 bases are shared with TRBD1. Germline trimming cut 9 bases from V and 7 bases from J; bases unmatched to any gene: 18. The germline CDR1 and CDR2 sequences are MNHEY and SMNVEV (reference sequence). This CDR3 region has 17 residues. The CDR3 nucleotides read TGTGCCAGTTATGCGTCCCGGGACAGGGGAGTGGGGAATGAGCAGTTCTTC. Amino acids: CASYASRDRGVGNEQFF.

The rearrangement links TRBV3-1 (or the pseudogene TRBV3-2) to TRBJ2-5; the D is unclear. V was cut by 1 base and J by 4 bases, with 13 bases left in between. Germline lookup yields CDR1 LGHDT and CDR2 YNNKEL (reference sequence). This CDR3 has 15 amino acids. The CDR3 coding sequence is TGTGCCAGCAGCCAAGCACTACCCGAAGTAGAGACCCAGTACTTC. Encoded protein: CASSQALPEVETQYF.

The rearrangement links TRBV5-1 to TRBJ1-1, with 7 bases fitting TRBD1. Unmatched junction bases numbered 10, after V lost 4 bases and J lost 7 bases. CDR3 size: 14 residues. In germline, CDR1 is SGHRS, CDR2 YFSETQ. In DNA, the CDR3 is TGCGCCAGCAGCGTCGCAGGGGGAGAGGATGAAGCTTTCTTT. Translating it yields CASSVAGGEDEAFF. Together with reference TRBV5-1 and TRBJ1-1, the CDR3 gives the full variable domain: KAGVTQTPRYLIKTRGQQVTLSCSPISGHRSVSWYQQTPGQGLQFLFEYFSETQRNKGNFPGRFSGRQFSNSRSEMNVSTLELGDSALYLCASSVAGGEDEAFFGQGTRLTVV.

The chain couples TRBV7-2 to TRBJ1-2; D is undetermined. This CDR3 region has 12 residues. V was clipped by 5 bases and J by 8 bases, with 12 bases between them. Germline CDR1 and CDR2: SGHTA and FQGNSA. CDR3 residues: CASSPILTGYTF. The CDR3 DNA reads as TGTGCCAGCAGCCCCATCCTGACAGGCTACACCTTC.

The rearrangement joins TRBV6-5 to TRBJ2-3, with a tentative D call TRBD1 (6 bases). The V and J ends lost 6 bases and 2 bases respectively, with 12 bases between them. Germline CDR1 MNHEY, CDR2 SVGAGI. This CDR3 comprises 14 residues. The CDR3 protein is CASRKGQTTDTQYF. For the CDR3, the DNA is TGTGCCAGCAGAAAAGGACAGACCACAGATACGCAGTATTTT.

The rearrangement joins TRBV7-3 to TRBJ2-3, with D hard to call. V was cut by 5 bases and J by 2 bases, with 8 bases left in between. This CDR3 spans 13 amino acids. In germline, CDR1 is SGHTA, CDR2 FQGTGA. CDR3 DNA: TGTGCCAGCAGCAAGCATCCCACAGATACGCAGTATTTT. It is translated as CASSKHPTDTQYF. Based on the CDR3 plus reference TRBV7-3 and TRBJ2-3, the full variable domain is GAGVSQTPSNKVTEKGKYVELRCDPISGHTALYWYRQSLGQGPEFLIYFQGTGAADDSGLPNDRFFAVRPEGSVSTLKIQRTERGDSAVYLCASSKHPTDTQYFGPGTRLTVL.

The chain couples TRBV28 to TRBJ2-6; 7 bases are shared with TRBD1. CDR1 and CDR2 from the germline V gene are MDHEN and SYDVKM. V dropped 3 bases and J dropped 0; count of bases not matched to a gene: 2. There are 16 residues in the CDR3. The chain's CDR3 is CASSFQGVSGANVLTF. DNA of the CDR3: TGTGCCAGCAGTTTTCAGGGGGTCTCTGGGGCCAACGTCCTGACTTTC. Complete variable domain (other parts from reference TRBV28 and TRBJ2-6): DVKVTQSSRYLVKRTGEKVFLECVQDMDHENMFWYRQDPGLGLRLIYFSYDVKMKEKGDIPEGYSVSREKKERFSLILESASTNQTSMYLCASSFQGVSGANVLTFGAGSRLTVL.

CDR3 nucleotide sequence: TGTGCCAGTAGTATAGAAGGCGGGCGGACCTATAATTCACCCCTCCACTTT. Residues: CASSIEGGRTYNSPLHF. This chain connects TRBV19 to TRBJ1-6; D is undetermined. The V gene lost 0 bases and the J gene lost 2 bases, with 11 bases spanning the gap. This CDR3 has 17 amino acids. CDR1 and CDR2 (germline): LNHDA, SQIVND (reference sequence).

This clone was counted once. V gene TRBV28 combines with J gene TRBJ2-5; 8 bases map to TRBD2. The CDR3 loop spans 17 amino acids. The germline gives CDR1 MDHEN, CDR2 SYDVKM. J gave up 2 bases and V 1 base, and 9 bases lay outside the gene matches. CDR3 coding DNA: TGTGCCAGCAGTTTATCCCCCAGCGGGGGCCCTCAAGAGACCCAGTACTTC. The encoded protein is CASSLSPSGGPQETQYF.

The rearrangement joins TRBV10-1 to TRBJ1-3; D ambiguous. This CDR3 spans 13 amino acids. Germline assignment: CDR1 WNHNN and CDR2 SYGVQD (reference sequence). V gave up 3 bases and J gave up 3 bases, with 6 bases separating them. The CDR3 reads CASSEVGGNTIYF. The CDR3 coding sequence is TGCGCCAGCAGTGAAGTTGGTGGAAACACCATATATTTT.